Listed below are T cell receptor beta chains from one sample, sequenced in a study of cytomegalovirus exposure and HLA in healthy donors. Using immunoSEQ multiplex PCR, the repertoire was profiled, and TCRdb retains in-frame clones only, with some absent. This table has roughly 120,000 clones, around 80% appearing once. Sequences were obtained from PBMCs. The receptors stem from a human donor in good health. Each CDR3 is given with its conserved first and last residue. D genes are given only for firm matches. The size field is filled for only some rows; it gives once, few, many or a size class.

CDR3aa: CASSGRSNTEAFF
CDR3nt: TGTGCCAGCAGTGGTCGGTCGAACACTGAAGCTTTCTTT
j_gene: TRBJ1-1
v_gene: TRBV6-5
abundance: -
d_gene: -

CDR3aa: CASISYPEGAIRPYGYTF
CDR3nt: TGTGCCAGCATCTCGTATCCGGAGGGGGCTATCCGACCTTATGGCTACACCTTC
j_gene: TRBJ1-2
v_gene: TRBV11-2
abundance: -
d_gene: TRBD1

CDR3aa: CASSPLIRTVSDTQYF
CDR3nt: TGTGCCAGCAGTCCGCTAATTCGGACAGTCTCAGATACGCAGTATTTT
j_gene: TRBJ2-3
v_gene: TRBV27
abundance: once
d_gene: -

CDR3aa: CASRPPVNTEAFF
CDR3nt: TGTGCCAGTAGGCCTCCGGTGAACACTGAAGCTTTCTTT
j_gene: TRBJ1-1
v_gene: TRBV19
abundance: few
d_gene: -

CDR3aa: CASTRPRNTGELFF
CDR3nt: TGTGCCAGCACCCGCCCGCGGAACACCGGGGAGCTGTTTTTT
j_gene: TRBJ2-2
v_gene: TRBV7-8
abundance: -
d_gene: -

CDR3aa: CASSQEGGGVGEKLFF
CDR3nt: TGCGCCAGCAGCCAAGAAGGAGGAGGGGTAGGAGAAAAACTGTTTTTT
j_gene: TRBJ1-4
v_gene: TRBV4-1
abundance: -
d_gene: -

CDR3aa: CASSARRPINEKLFF
CDR3nt: TGTGCCAGCAGTGCAAGGAGGCCGATTAATGAAAAACTGTTTTTT
j_gene: TRBJ1-4
v_gene: TRBV2
abundance: -
d_gene: -

CDR3aa: CASSVGGTDQPQHF
CDR3nt: TGTGCCAGCAGCGTAGGCGGGACAGATCAGCCCCAGCATTTT
j_gene: TRBJ1-5
v_gene: TRBV9
abundance: once
d_gene: TRBD1

CDR3aa: CASSQYVSYNEQFF
CDR3nt: TGTGCCAGCAGCCAATATGTTTCCTACAATGAGCAGTTCTTC
j_gene: TRBJ2-1
v_gene: TRBV14
abundance: -
d_gene: -

CDR3aa: CASIEGSGSYNEQFF
CDR3nt: TGCGCCAGCATTGAGGGATCGGGCTCCTACAATGAGCAGTTCTTC
j_gene: TRBJ2-1
v_gene: TRBV10-2
abundance: -
d_gene: -

CDR3aa: CASSEQGFSTIYF
CDR3nt: TGTGCCAGCAGTGAGCAGGGGTTCAGCACCATATATTTT
j_gene: TRBJ1-3
v_gene: TRBV2
abundance: once
d_gene: -

CDR3aa: CASSLVPRYPPNSPLHF
CDR3nt: TGTGCCAGCAGCTTAGTCCCACGGTACCCCCCAAATTCACCCCTCCACTTT
j_gene: TRBJ1-6
v_gene: TRBV7-9
abundance: -
d_gene: -

CDR3aa: CASSSNGQGTYGYTF
CDR3nt: TGTGCCAGCAGTTCTAATGGACAGGGGACTTATGGCTACACCTTC
j_gene: TRBJ1-2
v_gene: TRBV6-5
abundance: -
d_gene: TRBD1

CDR3aa: CASSGWQASNTEAFF
CDR3nt: TGTGCCAGCAGTGGGTGGCAGGCGTCGAACACTGAAGCTTTCTTT
j_gene: TRBJ1-1
v_gene: TRBV25-1
abundance: -
d_gene: -

CDR3aa: CASSHRGKDYGYTF
CDR3nt: TGTGCCAGCAGTCACAGGGGCAAGGACTATGGCTACACCTTC
j_gene: TRBJ1-2
v_gene: TRBV6-6
abundance: once
d_gene: TRBD1

CDR3aa: CASSLTSGMNTEAFF
CDR3nt: TGTGCCAGCAGCTTGACCTCAGGGATGAACACTGAAGCTTTCTTT
j_gene: TRBJ1-1
v_gene: TRBV5-4
abundance: -
d_gene: -

CDR3aa: CASRRIDYHQNTGELFF
CDR3nt: TGTGCCAGCAGGCGGATCGACTACCACCAAAACACCGGGGAGCTGTTTTTT
j_gene: TRBJ2-2
v_gene: TRBV7-6
abundance: few
d_gene: -

CDR3aa: CASSLRGEREQYF
CDR3nt: TGTGCCAGCAGTCTCAGGGGTGAGCGGGAGCAGTACTTC
j_gene: TRBJ2-5
v_gene: TRBV7-2
abundance: -
d_gene: TRBD2

CDR3aa: CASSDGTSYEQYF
CDR3nt: TGTGCCAGCAGTGATGGGACTTCCTACGAGCAGTACTTC
j_gene: TRBJ2-7
v_gene: TRBV2
abundance: -
d_gene: -

CDR3aa: CASSGTGSPLYGYTF
CDR3nt: TGTGCCAGCAGTGGGACAGGCTCGCCGCTATATGGCTACACCTTC
j_gene: TRBJ1-2
v_gene: TRBV6-5
abundance: -
d_gene: TRBD1

CDR3aa: CASTFGGSGEQFF
CDR3nt: TGTGCCAGCACCTTTGGGGGGTCGGGTGAGCAGTTCTTC
j_gene: TRBJ2-1
v_gene: TRBV11-2
abundance: -
d_gene: -

CDR3aa: CASSLAPDQPQHF
CDR3nt: TGTGCCAGCAGCTTAGCGCCGGATCAGCCCCAGCATTTT
j_gene: TRBJ1-5
v_gene: TRBV7-8
abundance: -
d_gene: -

CDR3aa: CASSQDFKTGNYGYTF
CDR3nt: TGTGCCAGCAGCCAAGATTTCAAGACTGGTAACTATGGCTACACCTTC
j_gene: TRBJ1-2
v_gene: TRBV4-2
abundance: -
d_gene: -

CDR3aa: CASRKQGFGVYAGELFF
CDR3nt: TGTGCCAGCAGAAAACAGGGTTTCGGAGTATATGCCGGGGAGCTGTTTTTT
j_gene: TRBJ2-2
v_gene: TRBV28
abundance: -
d_gene: -

CDR3aa: CAISLGQGIGELFF
CDR3nt: TGTGCCATCAGCCTAGGACAGGGCATCGGGGAGCTGTTTTTT
j_gene: TRBJ2-2
v_gene: TRBV10-3
abundance: -
d_gene: TRBD1

CDR3aa: CASSLGNSGGLDTQYF
CDR3nt: TGTGCCAGCAGCTTAGGGAACTCCGGAGGTCTGGATACGCAGTATTTT
j_gene: TRBJ2-3
v_gene: TRBV7-8
abundance: -
d_gene: -